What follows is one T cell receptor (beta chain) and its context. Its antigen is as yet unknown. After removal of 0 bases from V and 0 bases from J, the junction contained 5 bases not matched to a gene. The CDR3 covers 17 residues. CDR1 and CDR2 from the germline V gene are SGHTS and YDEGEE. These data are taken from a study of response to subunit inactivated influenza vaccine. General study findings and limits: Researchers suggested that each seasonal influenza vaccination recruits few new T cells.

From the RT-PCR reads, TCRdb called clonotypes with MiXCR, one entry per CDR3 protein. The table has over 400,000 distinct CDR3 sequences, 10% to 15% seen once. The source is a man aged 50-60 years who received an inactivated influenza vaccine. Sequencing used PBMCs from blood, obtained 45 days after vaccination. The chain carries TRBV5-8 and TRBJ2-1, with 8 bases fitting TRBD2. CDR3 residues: CASSLAGLALSYNEQFF. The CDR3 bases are TGTGCCAGCAGCTTGGCAGGACTAGCCCTCTCCTACAATGAGCAGTTCTTC.